Shown below are 9 T cell receptor beta chains from a single sample sequenced in a study of early stage breast cancer tumors. Clones were sequenced by immunoSEQ multiplex PCR, and TCRdb holds only the in-frame ones, with some missing. The table shows roughly 14,000 clones, with around three quarters occurring only once. Source material: normal breast tissue next to the tumor. These receptors were obtained from a person aged 45-65 years with breast cancer.

The J gene is TRBJ2-2, the V gene TRBV11-2; TRBD1 matches at 9 bases. V trimming: 3 bases; J trimming: 6 bases; junction bases outside the gene matches: 2. The CDR3 covers 14 residues. Germline CDR1 and CDR2: SGHAT and FQNNGV. CDR3 in amino acids: CASSFRTGAGELFF. The CDR3 nucleotides read TGTGCCAGCAGCTTTCGGACAGGGGCCGGGGAGCTGTTTTTT. The full variable domain, rest sourced from reference TRBV11-2 and TRBJ2-2, is EAGVAQSPRYKIIEKRQSVAFWCNPISGHATLYWYQQILGQGPKLLIQFQNNGVVDDSQLPKDRFSAERLKGVDSTLKIQPAKLEDSAVYLCASSFRTGAGELFFGEGSRLTVL.

In this sample, this clone turned up once. The V call is TRBV6-1, the J call TRBJ2-5, with D perhaps TRBD2 (6 bases). Germline lookup yields CDR1 MNHNS and CDR2 SASEGT. Deletions cut 6 bases from V and 2 bases from J, with 10 bases between. The CDR3 totals 13 residues. CDR3 residues: CASRRSGQETQYF. In DNA, the CDR3 is TGTGCCAGCAGGCGAAGCGGGCAAGAGACCCAGTACTTC.

This clone has just one count. The chain carries TRBV5-1 and TRBJ2-1; no clear D. From germline, CDR1 is SGHRS and CDR2 YFSETQ. The ends were cut back, 0 bases at V and 0 bases at J, with 13 bases in the middle. This CDR3 spans 17 amino acids. The CDR3: CASSLEAFSPSYNEQFF. In nucleotides, the CDR3 is TGCGCCAGCAGCTTGGAGGCATTTTCCCCCTCCTACAATGAGCAGTTCTTC.

This chain joins TRBV19 and TRBJ2-7, with 7 bases aligning to TRBD1. This CDR3 region has 14 residues. J gave up 5 bases and V 6 bases, and 10 bases lay outside the gene matches. Germline V gene sequence: CDR1 LNHDA, CDR2 SQIVND (reference sequence). CDR3 nucleotide sequence: TGTGCCAGTAGATGGGCGCAGGGGGTCCACGAGCAGTACTTC. Amino acid sequence: CASRWAQGVHEQYF. The variable domain in full, with the rest retrieved from reference TRBV19 and TRBJ2-7, is DGGITQSPKYLFRKEGQNVTLSCEQNLNHDAMYWYRQDPGQGLRLIYYSQIVNDFQKGDIAEGYSVSREKKESFPLTVTSAQKNPTAFYLCASRWAQGVHEQYFGPGTRLTVT.

V gene TRBV19 combines with J gene TRBJ2-2; D is perhaps TRBD1 (7 bases). The CDR3 has 15 amino acids. The ends were cut back, 5 bases at V and 4 bases at J, with 14 bases in the middle. Germline CDR1 and CDR2: LNHDA and SQIVND (reference sequence). The CDR3: CASSVYRGGTGELFF. CDR3 sequence (DNA): TGTGCCAGTAGTGTTTACAGGGGAGGCACCGGGGAGCTGTTTTTT.

The chain is built from TRBV19 and TRBJ1-5; D gene uncertain. This CDR3 comprises 15 residues. CDR1 and CDR2 (germline): LNHDA, SQIVND (reference sequence). Trimming pared 0 bases from V and 0 bases from J, leaving 6 bases between. The CDR3 DNA reads TGTGCCAGTAGTATAGACCACTATAGCAATCAGCCCCAGCATTTT. This sequence encodes CASSIDHYSNQPQHF.

V and J are TRBV21-1 and TRBJ2-1; the D call TRBD1 from the table was never checked on the DNA. TRBV21-1 is classified as a pseudogene. The CDR3 runs to 19 residues. The CDR3 spells CASSKGIRRVHLHNNEQFF. The CDR3 DNA sequence: TGTGCCAGCAGCAAAGGTATTCGCAGGGTTCACCTCCATAACAATGAGCAGTTCTTC.

This clone came up once. This sequence joins TRBV11-2 and TRBJ2-5, with a possible D match to TRBD2 (7 bases). The assigned J gene may be wrong: the sequence end matches TRBJ2-7 better. Germline V gene sequence: CDR1 SGHAT, CDR2 FQNNGV. The CDR3 spans 15 residues. The chain's CDR3 is CASSFRGGGVYEQYF. DNA of the CDR3: TGTGCCAGCAGCTTTAGGGGGGGAGGAGTCTACGAGCAGTACTTC.

The CDR3 sequence: CASSPWGTDTQYF. DNA of the CDR3: TGCGCCAGCAGCCCATGGGGCACAGATACGCAGTATTTT. The chain joins TRBV5-1 to TRBJ2-3; D uncertain. Trimming took off 4 bases at V and 1 base at J, with 7 bases between the two ends. Germline-derived CDR1 and CDR2 are SGHRS and YFSETQ. This CDR3 has 13 amino acids.